Listed below are T cell receptor beta chains from one sample, sequenced in a study of blood T cell repertoires in COVID-19. Sequenced by immunoSEQ multiplex PCR; TCRdb stores in-frame clones only, minus some. The repertoire holds 250,000 or so clones, with approximately 92% as singletons. Sequenced sample: peripheral blood. These receptors were taken from a woman in her thirties or forties who had recovered from COVID-19. Both conserved end residues are part of each CDR3. Fields, in order: J gene, D gene, clone size, V gene, CDR3 DNA, CDR3 protein. A D gene is named only where the DNA matches it firmly. Not every row has a clone size; where given, it reads once, few, many or a size class.

j_gene: TRBJ1-2; d_gene: .; abundance: .; v_gene: TRBV21-1; CDR3nt: TGTGCCAGCAATAAGACAGGGGGCAGTTATGATGGCTACACCTTC; CDR3aa: CASNKTGGSYDGYTF
j_gene: TRBJ1-6; d_gene: TRBD1; abundance: .; v_gene: TRBV2; CDR3nt: TGTGCCAGCACCGGGGGACAGGGGGGTTGGACACCCCTCCACTTT; CDR3aa: CASTGGQGGWTPLHF
j_gene: TRBJ2-3; d_gene: .; abundance: .; v_gene: TRBV10-3; CDR3nt: TGTGCCGGAAGCGGGTCGAGAACAGATACGCAGTATTTT; CDR3aa: CAGSGSRTDTQYF
j_gene: TRBJ1-2; d_gene: .; abundance: .; v_gene: TRBV24-1; CDR3nt: TGTGCCACCAGTGATCCCAGGGGAGTTTCTGGCTACACCTTC; CDR3aa: CATSDPRGVSGYTF
j_gene: TRBJ2-1; d_gene: .; abundance: .; v_gene: TRBV5-1; CDR3nt: TGCGCCAGCAGCTTGGCGAGCGGGCCTTACAATGAGCAGTTCTTC; CDR3aa: CASSLASGPYNEQFF
j_gene: TRBJ2-3; d_gene: TRBD2; abundance: .; v_gene: TRBV28; CDR3nt: TGTGCCAGCAGAATAGCGGGGGGCCCCACAGATACGCAGTATTTT; CDR3aa: CASRIAGGPTDTQYF
j_gene: TRBJ2-5; d_gene: .; abundance: .; v_gene: TRBV11-2; CDR3nt: TGTGCCAGCACCCCAGGGACACAAGAGACCCAGTACTTC; CDR3aa: CASTPGTQETQYF
j_gene: TRBJ2-2; d_gene: .; abundance: .; v_gene: TRBV19; CDR3nt: TGTGCCAGTAGTATAGAGGGAGGATGGAACACCGGGGAGCTGTTTTTT; CDR3aa: CASSIEGGWNTGELFF
j_gene: TRBJ2-7; d_gene: TRBD1; abundance: .; v_gene: TRBV5-1; CDR3nt: TGCGCCAGCAGCTTGGTGACAGGGCCAAACTACGAGCAGTACTTC; CDR3aa: CASSLVTGPNYEQYF
j_gene: TRBJ1-5; d_gene: .; abundance: .; v_gene: TRBV7-2; CDR3nt: TGTGCCAGCAAGGGAACAGGTAGCAATCAGCCCCAGCATTTT; CDR3aa: CASKGTGSNQPQHF
j_gene: TRBJ2-5; d_gene: TRBD1; abundance: once; v_gene: TRBV19; CDR3nt: TGTGCCAGTAGTATAGTGGACAGGAGTTCCCAGTACTTC; CDR3aa: CASSIVDRSSQYF
j_gene: TRBJ1-2; d_gene: TRBD1; abundance: few; v_gene: TRBV7-2; CDR3nt: TGTGCCAGCAGCCCGGGACAGGTCTGGGGCGATGGCTACACCTTC; CDR3aa: CASSPGQVWGDGYTF
j_gene: TRBJ1-1; d_gene: TRBD1; abundance: .; v_gene: TRBV2; CDR3nt: TGTGCCAGCTTACCTGGGGGGACAGTTGAAGCTTTCTTT; CDR3aa: CASLPGGTVEAFF
j_gene: TRBJ1-2; d_gene: .; abundance: .; v_gene: TRBV27; CDR3nt: TGTGCCAGCAAGCGGGACCCCTCCCCCATCTTTGGCTACACCTTC; CDR3aa: CASKRDPSPIFGYTF
j_gene: TRBJ1-2; d_gene: .; abundance: .; v_gene: TRBV5-6; CDR3nt: TGTGCCAGCAGCTTCGGAGGAAGGGACTATGGCTACACCTTC; CDR3aa: CASSFGGRDYGYTF
j_gene: TRBJ1-2; d_gene: .; abundance: .; v_gene: TRBV6-2/TRBV6-3; CDR3nt: TGTGCCAGCAGTTTCCAGGAAGATGGCTACACCTTC; CDR3aa: CASSFQEDGYTF
j_gene: TRBJ1-1; d_gene: TRBD1; abundance: .; v_gene: TRBV6-5; CDR3nt: TGTGCCAGCAGTCGACAGGGTAACACTGAAGCTTTCTTT; CDR3aa: CASSRQGNTEAFF
j_gene: TRBJ1-3; d_gene: TRBD1; abundance: few; v_gene: TRBV7-2; CDR3nt: TGTGCCAGCAGCTCCAGCGGACAGGGAGGGTACACCATATATTTT; CDR3aa: CASSSSGQGGYTIYF
j_gene: TRBJ1-1; d_gene: .; abundance: .; v_gene: TRBV5-4; CDR3nt: TGTGCCAGCAGCTTAAATCCGGGACAAATTGAAGCTTTCTTT; CDR3aa: CASSLNPGQIEAFF
j_gene: TRBJ2-7; d_gene: .; abundance: .; v_gene: TRBV10-3; CDR3nt: TGTGCCATCAGTGAGTCTTCAGGGTTCGAGCAGTACTTC; CDR3aa: CAISESSGFEQYF
j_gene: TRBJ1-6; d_gene: TRBD1; abundance: few; v_gene: TRBV5-1; CDR3nt: TGCGCCAGCAGCCGGACAGGAGGGACGGAAAATTCACCCCTCCACTTT; CDR3aa: CASSRTGGTENSPLHF
j_gene: TRBJ1-4; d_gene: .; abundance: .; v_gene: TRBV7-9; CDR3nt: TGTGCCAGCAGCTTCGGGTTGTGGTCAACTAATGAAAAACTGTTTTTT; CDR3aa: CASSFGLWSTNEKLFF
j_gene: TRBJ2-2; d_gene: .; abundance: .; v_gene: TRBV2; CDR3nt: TGTGCCAGCAGTAGAGATGGAGGGGACACCGGGGAGCTGTTTTTT; CDR3aa: CASSRDGGDTGELFF
j_gene: TRBJ1-5; d_gene: .; abundance: few; v_gene: TRBV12-3/TRBV12-4; CDR3nt: TGTGCCAGCAGTTTGCGGATTGGACAGCCCCAGCATTTT; CDR3aa: CASSLRIGQPQHF
j_gene: TRBJ1-1; d_gene: .; abundance: .; v_gene: TRBV27; CDR3nt: TGTGCCAGCAGCCGCGGGAGGGATACTGAAGCTTTCTTT; CDR3aa: CASSRGRDTEAFF
j_gene: TRBJ1-1; d_gene: .; abundance: .; v_gene: TRBV12-3/TRBV12-4; CDR3nt: TGTGCCAGCAGTCCCGCGGGGAGGGGAGAAGCTTTCTTT; CDR3aa: CASSPAGRGEAFF
j_gene: TRBJ2-3; d_gene: .; abundance: few; v_gene: TRBV7-2; CDR3nt: TGTGCCAGCAGCTCAGGGGCTACGCAGTATTTT; CDR3aa: CASSSGATQYF
j_gene: TRBJ2-1; d_gene: .; abundance: .; v_gene: TRBV6-6; CDR3nt: TGTGCCAGCAGTTACTCTGACGGGAATGAGCAGTTCTTC; CDR3aa: CASSYSDGNEQFF
j_gene: TRBJ2-3; d_gene: TRBD1; abundance: .; v_gene: TRBV5-6; CDR3nt: TGTGCCAGCAGCTCGCTAGGACAGGGGGGGACAGATACGCAGTATTTT; CDR3aa: CASSSLGQGGTDTQYF
j_gene: TRBJ1-3; d_gene: .; abundance: .; v_gene: TRBV30; CDR3nt: TGTGCCGGGGCTCCCTCTGGAAACACCATATATTTT; CDR3aa: CAGAPSGNTIYF
j_gene: TRBJ1-4; d_gene: .; abundance: .; v_gene: TRBV7-6; CDR3nt: TGTGCCAGCAGCGGTAAAGGGGGACGTAATGAAAAACTGTTTTTT; CDR3aa: CASSGKGGRNEKLFF
j_gene: TRBJ1-5; d_gene: .; abundance: .; v_gene: TRBV2; CDR3nt: TGTGCCAGCAGTGTAACAGGGTATAGCAATCAGCCCCAGCATTTT; CDR3aa: CASSVTGYSNQPQHF
j_gene: TRBJ1-2; d_gene: TRBD1; abundance: .; v_gene: TRBV7-9; CDR3nt: TGTGCCAGCAGCCGCAGGGGGCTTGGCTACACCTTC; CDR3aa: CASSRRGLGYTF
j_gene: TRBJ2-4; d_gene: .; abundance: .; v_gene: TRBV28; CDR3nt: TGTGCCAGCAGTTCCCCCATGAGGAGGAGGCGGGCCAAAAACATTCAGTACTTC; CDR3aa: CASSSPMRRRRAKNIQYF
j_gene: TRBJ1-5; d_gene: TRBD1; abundance: .; v_gene: TRBV28; CDR3nt: TGTGCCAGCAGGGGACAGGGGAGCTATCAGCCCCAGCATTTT; CDR3aa: CASRGQGSYQPQHF
j_gene: TRBJ2-5; d_gene: TRBD1; abundance: once; v_gene: TRBV6-5; CDR3nt: TGTGCCAGCAGTTACGGACAGGGGCAGGAGACCCAGTACTTC; CDR3aa: CASSYGQGQETQYF
j_gene: TRBJ1-5; d_gene: TRBD1; abundance: .; v_gene: TRBV28; CDR3nt: TGTGCCAGCAGTCTCAATCCGGGACAGACAAATCAGCCCCAGCATTTT; CDR3aa: CASSLNPGQTNQPQHF
j_gene: TRBJ1-5; d_gene: TRBD1; abundance: .; v_gene: TRBV30; CDR3nt: TGTGCCTGGAGCGGGGACAGGGGGGGTTATCAGCCCCAGCATTTT; CDR3aa: CAWSGDRGGYQPQHF
j_gene: TRBJ1-6; d_gene: .; abundance: .; v_gene: TRBV6-5; CDR3nt: TGTGCCAGCAGATCTTACGGGGGTGGCGGTTCACCCCTCCACTTT; CDR3aa: CASRSYGGGGSPLHF
j_gene: TRBJ2-2; d_gene: .; abundance: .; v_gene: TRBV18; CDR3nt: TGTGCCAGCTCACTTGGGACTCCTGTAACCGGGGAGCTGTTTTTT; CDR3aa: CASSLGTPVTGELFF
j_gene: TRBJ1-2; d_gene: .; abundance: .; v_gene: TRBV24-1; CDR3nt: TGTGCCACCAGTGATCCGAGAGGAGACGGTTATGGCTACACCTTC; CDR3aa: CATSDPRGDGYGYTF
j_gene: TRBJ1-1; d_gene: TRBD1; abundance: .; v_gene: TRBV3-1/TRBV3-2; CDR3nt: TGTGCCAGCAGCCAAGGGACAGGGTTGCTCACTGAAGCTTTCTTT; CDR3aa: CASSQGTGLLTEAFF
j_gene: TRBJ2-1; d_gene: .; abundance: few; v_gene: TRBV24-1; CDR3nt: TGTGCCACTCAGGGTTGGGGTGACAATGAGCAGTTCTTC; CDR3aa: CATQGWGDNEQFF
j_gene: TRBJ2-1; d_gene: TRBD2; abundance: once; v_gene: TRBV20-1; CDR3nt: TGCAGTGCTAGTAGGGGACTAGCCGGGGGTGAGCAGTTCTTC; CDR3aa: CSASRGLAGGEQFF
j_gene: TRBJ1-4; d_gene: TRBD1; abundance: .; v_gene: TRBV18; CDR3nt: TGTGCCAGCTCACCATTACAGGGGGCGAGTGAAAAACTGTTTTTT; CDR3aa: CASSPLQGASEKLFF
j_gene: TRBJ2-5; d_gene: TRBD2; abundance: once; v_gene: TRBV5-1; CDR3nt: TGCGCCAGCAGCTTGGGACTAGCGGGAGGCCGGGAGACCCAGTACTTC; CDR3aa: CASSLGLAGGRETQYF
j_gene: TRBJ2-3; d_gene: .; abundance: .; v_gene: TRBV19; CDR3nt: TGTGCCAGTAGTAGCGGAGTGGGCACAGATACGCAGTATTTT; CDR3aa: CASSSGVGTDTQYF
j_gene: TRBJ1-2; d_gene: .; abundance: once; v_gene: TRBV6-5; CDR3nt: TGTGCCAGCAGTTTAAGACGGGGGGATGGCTACACCTTC; CDR3aa: CASSLRRGDGYTF
j_gene: TRBJ1-1; d_gene: TRBD1; abundance: .; v_gene: TRBV6-6; CDR3nt: TGTGCCAGCAGTTTCAACGCCGGGACAGGGGGTGAAGCTTTCTTT; CDR3aa: CASSFNAGTGGEAFF